One T cell receptor beta chain is described in this entry. The target of this receptor is not known. Base qualities are not recorded, but no much larger clone differs from it by a single base. These data are taken from a study of cytomegalovirus exposure and HLA in healthy donors (dated by TCRdb to 2016 to 2017). Turning to the overall study: According to a later analysis, the approximately 120 validation repertoires were produced on the same platform as the 666 repertoires of the first cohort. High-throughput TCR immunosequencing, statistical association of individual TCRs with disease status, and machine learning were combined to predict cytomegalovirus infection status. Besides the first cohort of around 670 subjects, a separate validation cohort made up of over 95 different subjects was used. The study aimed to test whether cataloging public T cell receptors could reveal signatures of past pathogen exposure. The full study reports these points: It was suggested by the authors that the approach could potentially be generalized to other disease states and immunological phenotypes. The study listed 150 to 200 TCR beta chains as associated with cytomegalovirus. Cytomegalovirus status was reported to be diagnosed by the classifier with high specificity and sensitivity in both the original and validation cohorts. The validation cohort had no HLA typing available for a later analysis, so co-occurrence within that cohort was assessed over all 110 or so repertoires. A few of the identified cytomegalovirus-associated TCR beta chains were confirmed in vitro to be specific for cytomegalovirus antigens. Subsequent analysis determined that TCRs grouped into clusters in the first cohort also showed a tendency toward co-occurrence across the 120 validation repertoires, and 85% to 95% of cluster scores exceeded 0. While some public TCRs were present in many individuals, most TCR sequences turned up only very rarely across donors.

According to the germline V gene, CDR1 reads MDHEN and CDR2 reads SYDVKM. The CDR3 has 16 amino acids, counting the end cysteine and phenylalanine. CDR3 DNA only is kept here, 48 bases in frame from base 1. A distance of 15 bases separates the germline ends of V and J, which lose 2 bases and 5 bases respectively. The donors belonged to the validation cohort of 90 to 150 subjects, which was separate from the roughly 700-subject first cohort. Library generation was performed with the immunoSEQ multiplex PCR assay. As for the original processing: A statistical classification framework was built to diagnose cytomegalovirus status from the catalog of TCR beta chain sequences. The clones in this table, taken by TCRdb from immuneACCESS, are in-frame only. Not every clone is retained; where verified, under half of the shortfall comes from an unresolved V gene, and the cause of the rest is unknown. V and J calls and clone size are as listed in that table; D and trimming were resolved from the DNA. Here the sample has under 250,000 clones; 80% to 90% occur a single time. More than 1.5% of the sample belongs to the ten largest clones.

The sequence was collected from a woman in her late teens or twenties in good health and CMV-seropositive. Recombination joined TRBV28 with TRBJ1-4, with the D segment identity uncertain. Sample: PBMCs. For the CDR3, the sequence is CASSLTKPGINEKLFF. The nucleotide sequence is TGTGCCAGCAGTTTAACGAAGCCCGGGATCAATGAAAAACTGTTTTTT.